Sequencing of this T cell receptor (beta chain) was carried out in a study of cytomegalovirus exposure and HLA in healthy donors. The primer mix had 60 Vbeta and 13 Jbeta primers. In the original analysis: In a later analysis, of approximately 81 million unique beta chains, roughly 9.9 million appeared in at least two donors. Profiling relied on immunoSEQ multiplex PCR, and the TCRdb table lists in-frame clones only, not all of them. V, J and clone size derive from that table, while D and trimming were established from the DNA sequence. The sample holds 100,000 to 150,000 clones, approximately 17% seen once. The CDR3 has 14 residues. The germline V gene has CDR1 SGHVS and CDR2 FQNEAQ. V gave up 0 bases and J gave up 3 bases, with 8 bases separating them.

Sequencing used PBMCs. The clonotype was recovered from a female donor in good health and CMV-seropositive. The chain couples TRBV7-8 to TRBJ1-2, with D perhaps matching TRBD1 (6 bases). CDR3 sequence (DNA): TGTGCCAGCAGCTTAGCATCAGGGGACTATGGCTACACCTTC. This sequence encodes CASSLASGDYGYTF.